A single TCR beta chain is shown here with its context. This record belongs to a study of blood T cell repertoires in COVID-19. Study-wide background: The study drew acute and convalescent COVID-19 samples from the United States, Italy and Spain.

Germline CDR1 SEHNR, CDR2 FQNEAQ (reference sequence). V was clipped by 5 bases and J by 10 bases; unmatched bases: 18. The length of the CDR3 is 17 residues. The authors' processing: The authors estimated nucleated cell counts from reference gene primer amplification. Profiling relied on immunoSEQ multiplex PCR, and the TCRdb table lists in-frame clones only, not all of them. The V and J calls and clone size come from that table; D and trimming were worked out from the DNA. The sample carries about 250,000 clones, 70% to 90% recorded once. The origin of this receptor is a woman aged 25 to 45 with COVID-19, enrolled during active disease. The chain combines TRBV7-9 with TRBJ1-4; 8 positions agree with TRBD1. The sequenced material came from peripheral blood. CDR3 region: CASSIGGSGGDRVKLFF. Here the CDR3 DNA reads TGTGCCAGCAGCATCGGTGGGTCAGGGGGCGATAGGGTAAAACTGTTTTTT.